This T cell receptor beta chain originates from a study of regulatory T cells in long-lasting Graves disease. At the level of the study: With positive TSH receptor antibodies and over 5 years of antithyroid drugs, Graves' disease was considered persistent. Study outcomes and limitations: Persistent-disease Graves' patients showed less TCR diversity than new cases. Persistent disease exhibited a predilection for TRBV28, TRBJ1-2 and TRBJ2-5.

Time point defined: persistent/refractory GD, antithyroid drugs over 5 years with positive TRAb. There was RNA extracted from PBMCs, and the TCR library was made from it. American Thyroid Association guidelines were used to diagnose Graves' disease. Researchers made TCR beta libraries by using iRepertoire HTBI primers and running Arm-PCR on CDR3 regions. TCRdb reanalysed the multiplex PCR reads using MiXCR and keeps one entry per CDR3 protein. This sample carries some 300,000 distinct CDR3 sequences, roughly a fifth of them seen once, and the ten largest clones take around three fifths. This CDR3 spans 16 amino acids. Trimming stripped 3 bases from V and 4 bases from J, with 18 bases between. CDR1 SGHTA and CDR2 FQGNSA come from the germline V gene. This clonotype was found a few times. Its antigen is not known.

The TCR comes from a female donor with Graves disease. The source was peripheral blood mononuclear cells (PBMCs), collected when the disease was refractory, from a patient treated with antithyroid drugs. This chain links TRBV7-2 with TRBJ1-2; D is uncertain. The CDR3 DNA is TGTGCCAGCAGCTTTAATCCCACCGTCCACGGCTATGGCTACACCTTC. It specifies CASSFNPTVHGYGYTF.